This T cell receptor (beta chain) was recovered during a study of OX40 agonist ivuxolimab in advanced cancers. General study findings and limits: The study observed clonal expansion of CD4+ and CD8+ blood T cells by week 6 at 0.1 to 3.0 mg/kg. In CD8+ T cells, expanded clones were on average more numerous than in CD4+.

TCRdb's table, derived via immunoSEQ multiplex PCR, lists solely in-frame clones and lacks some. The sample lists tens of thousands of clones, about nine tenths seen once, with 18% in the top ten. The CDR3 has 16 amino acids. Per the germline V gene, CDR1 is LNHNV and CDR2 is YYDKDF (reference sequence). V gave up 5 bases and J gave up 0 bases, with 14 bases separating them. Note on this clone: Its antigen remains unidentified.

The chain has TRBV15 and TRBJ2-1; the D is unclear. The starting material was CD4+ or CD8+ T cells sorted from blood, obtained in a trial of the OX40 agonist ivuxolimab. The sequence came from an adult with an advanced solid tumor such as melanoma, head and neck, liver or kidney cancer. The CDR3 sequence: CATSEPGRASYNEQFF. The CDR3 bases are TGTGCCACCAGCGAACCCGGCCGTGCCTCCTACAATGAGCAGTTCTTC.